These 9 T cell receptor beta chains share one sample of origin, sequenced in a study of blood T cell repertoires in COVID-19. Profiling relied on immunoSEQ multiplex PCR, and the TCRdb table lists in-frame clones only, not all of them. This table holds 300,000 to 400,000 clones, about 90% found once. Sample: peripheral blood. These receptors were obtained from a woman in her 70s with COVID-19, enrolled during active disease.

This clone was recorded only once. The chain couples TRBV18 to TRBJ2-1; 7 bases agree with TRBD1. This CDR3 contains 16 residues. Looked up from germline, CDR1 is KGHSH and CDR2 is LQKENI. Trimming cost V 3 bases and J 2 bases; bases outside gene matches: 7. CDR3 nucleotide sequence: TGTGCCAGCTCACCCTCTTGGGGGACAGCCTACAATGAGCAGTTCTTC. It codes for CASSPSWGTAYNEQFF.

CDR3 sequence reads: CASSQGDTNQPQHF. CDR3 bases: TGTGCCAGCAGCCAAGGAGACACCAATCAGCCCCAGCATTTT. The rearrangement joins TRBV3-1 (or the pseudogene TRBV3-2) to TRBJ1-5; D unclear. CDR1 and CDR2 from the germline V gene are LGHDT and YNNKEL (reference sequence). The CDR3 is 14 residues long. V lost 1 base and J lost 3, with 7 bases in between.

V is TRBV5-1 and J is TRBJ1-2, with D possibly being TRBD1 (5 bases). V lost 4 bases and J 3 bases, leaving 13 bases between the germline ends. The germline V gene encodes CDR1 SGHRS and CDR2 YFSETQ. There are 14 residues in the CDR3. CDR3 coding DNA: TGCGCCAGCAGCCCAGGCGGGGGGGACTATGGCTACACCTTC. The encoded protein is CASSPGGGDYGYTF.

This sequence joins TRBV5-4 and TRBJ2-1, with D hard to call. The germline V and J ends were trimmed by 2 bases and 0 bases, with 6 bases remaining between them. Germline values: CDR1 SGHNT, CDR2 YYREEE (reference sequence). CDR3 length: 14 residues. CDR3 nucleotide sequence: TGTGCCAGCAGCTTAGTGAGCTCCTACAATGAGCAGTTCTTC. It codes for CASSLVSSYNEQFF.

This chain links TRBV18 with TRBJ2-5; 7 nucleotides match TRBD2. Germline CDR1 is KGHSH and CDR2 is LQKENI. The CDR3 has 14 residues. The junction had 3 bases not matched to a gene; V was cut back by 0 bases and J by 5 bases. CDR3 protein: CASSPPGGDETQYF. The DNA for the CDR3 is TGTGCCAGCTCACCACCGGGGGGGGACGAGACCCAGTACTTC.

The chain employs TRBV5-6 and TRBJ1-2; TRBD1 matches at 9 bases. The germline V gene has CDR1 SGHDT and CDR2 YYEEEE. This CDR3 is built from 16 residues. Trimming at V came to 3 bases and at J to 0 bases, leaving 6 bases not matched to a gene. The CDR3 loop is CASSWMDRGANYGYTF. The CDR3 DNA follows: TGTGCCAGCAGCTGGATGGACAGGGGAGCTAACTATGGCTACACCTTC. The complete variable domain, with remaining parts taken from reference TRBV5-6 and TRBJ1-2, reads DAGVTQSPTHLIKTRGQQVTLRCSPKSGHDTVSWYQQALGQGPQFIFQYYEEEERQRGNFPDRFSGHQFPNYSSELNVNALLLGDSALYLCASSWMDRGANYGYTFGSGTRLTVV.

CDR3 in amino acids: CASSLLQGDIGYTF. Written as DNA, the CDR3 is TGTGCCAGCAGCTTATTACAGGGGGATATTGGCTACACCTTC. The chain joins TRBV7-9 to TRBJ1-2, with 8 positions matching TRBD1. Germline values: CDR1 SEHNR, CDR2 FQNEAQ (reference sequence). Trimming at V came to 2 bases and at J to 7 bases, leaving 6 bases not matched to a gene. This CDR3 is 14 amino acids long.

This clone appeared a single time. V and J are TRBV28 and TRBJ2-5; D possibly corresponds to TRBD1 (6 bases). V dropped 2 bases and J dropped 3 bases, with 10 bases sitting between them. CDR3 size: 14 residues. Germline V gene sequence: CDR1 MDHEN, CDR2 SYDVKM. CDR3 sequence reads: CASSLVGQKETQYF. CDR3 in DNA: TGTGCCAGCAGTTTAGTGGGACAAAAAGAGACCCAGTACTTC.

The chain uses TRBV2 and TRBJ2-5; D is possibly TRBD2 (6 bases). CDR3 length: 14 residues. Germline V gene data show CDR1 as SNHLY and CDR2 as FYNNEI. Trimming cost V 6 bases and J 4 bases, with 15 bases left between them. CDR3 bases: TGTGCCAGCAGCTACGGGACTTTGAGAGAGACCCAGTACTTC. Translation gives CASSYGTLRETQYF.